This TCR beta chain was retrieved from a study of blood T cell repertoires in COVID-19. The CDR3 is made up of 14 amino acids. Germline assignment: CDR1 SGHTA and CDR2 FQGNSA. This clone was recorded only once. An end of the junction differs from the germline gene, which may be a read error. The sample carries other DNA sequences with the same CDR3. Per the original data handling: Estimation of nucleated cell counts was performed using reference gene primer amplification. The data were produced by immunoSEQ multiplex PCR, yet TCRdb's version contains in-frame clones alone and is incomplete. V and J calls plus clone size are reproduced from that table; the DNA served to infer D and trimming. This sample has roughly 140,000 clones, with roughly 81% found just once.

The receptor comes from a human donor with acute or convalescent COVID-19. The donor label of this sample is uncertain. The sequencing input was peripheral blood. This chain connects TRBV7-2 to TRBJ2-2; the D gene is possibly TRBD2 (5 bases). CDR3 in amino acids: CASSLVSRTGELFF. The CDR3 coding sequence is TGTGCCAGCAGCTTAGTCTCCCGCACCGGGGAGTTGTTTTTT.